The 18 T cell receptor beta chains reported below all come from one sample, sequenced in a study of T cell repertoires in cytomegalovirus infection. TCRdb reprocessed the reads via MiXCR and lists one record per CDR3 protein. The table has a few hundred thousand distinct CDR3 sequences, approximately 30% seen once. What these receptors recognize is not known. The sequences come from cultured PBMCs, collected from culture after CMV antigen stimulation. These receptors were obtained from a human donor in good health (CMV status not recorded). Some clones in this sample may be carry-over from other donors' samples.

The V call is TRBV12-3 or TRBV12-4, the J call TRBJ2-1; D is undetermined. The V gene lost 4 bases and the J gene lost 10 bases, with 11 bases spanning the gap. The CDR3 extends over 12 amino acids. DNA of the CDR3: TGTGCCAGCAGTTATTCCCTAAGCGAGCAGTTCTTC. Translation gives CASSYSLSEQFF.

This clonotype was seen a handful of times. The chain carries TRBV28 and TRBJ2-5; D unclear. V was cut by 5 bases and J by 3 bases, with 4 bases left in between. The CDR3 length is 11 residues. CDR1 is MDHEN, CDR2 SYDVKM, per germline. The CDR3 sequence is CASSTEETQYF. CDR3 sequence (DNA): TGTGCCAGCAGTACGGAAGAGACCCAGTACTTC.

The chain carries TRBV10-3 and TRBJ2-1, with 7 nucleotides matching TRBD2. CDR1 and CDR2 from the germline V gene are ENHRY and SYGVKD. The CDR3 consists of 12 residues. J was trimmed by 4 bases and V by 7 bases; bases with no gene match: 1. CDR3 sequence (DNA): TGTGCCATCACCGGGGGGTACAATGAGCAGTTCTTC. Its protein product is CAITGGYNEQFF.

This clonotype came up a few times. The chain has TRBV14 and TRBJ2-3; 9 bases align to TRBD2. The CDR3 totals 18 residues. The trim removed 1 base at V and 4 bases at J, leaving 12 bases unmatched. CDR1 SGHDN and CDR2 FVKESK come from the germline V gene. The CDR3 region is CASSQGRAVAGVADTQYF. CDR3 sequence (DNA): TGTGCCAGCAGCCAAGGGAGGGCGGTAGCGGGAGTCGCAGATACGCAGTATTTT.

The chain employs TRBV3-1 and TRBJ2-7, with TRBD2 identical over 12 bases. The CDR3 contains 15 residues. Germline V gene sequence: CDR1 LGHDT, CDR2 YNNKEL (reference sequence). Trimming took 4 bases from V and 4 from J; bases not matched to a gene: 5. CDR3 sequence (DNA): TGTGCCAGCAGCCCGACTAGCGGGAGAGGTTACGAGCAGTACTTC. Translated: CASSPTSGRGYEQYF.

This clonotype appeared many times. A junction boundary mismatches the germline segment, possibly from a read error. This sequence joins TRBV7-2 and TRBJ2-2; 13 bases fit TRBD2. The length of the CDR3 is 17 residues. CDR1 is SGHTA, CDR2 FQGNSA, per germline. The CDR3 is CASRSMGTSGNIGELFF. CDR3 DNA: TGTGCCAGCAGATCAATGGGGACTAGCGGGAACATCGGGGAGCTGTTTTTT.

This clonotype has only a few counts. The chain links TRBV19 to TRBJ1-2; D is ambiguous. Trimming stripped 7 bases from V and 4 bases from J, with 10 bases between. In germline, CDR1 is LNHDA, CDR2 SQIVND (reference sequence). The CDR3 contains 12 residues. This CDR3 reads CASKETVYGYTF. DNA of the CDR3: TGTGCCAGTAAAGAAACGGTCTATGGCTACACCTTC. Full variable domain (remainder filled in from reference TRBV19 and TRBJ1-2): DGGITQSPKYLFRKEGQNVTLSCEQNLNHDAMYWYRQDPGQGLRLIYYSQIVNDFQKGDIAEGYSVSREKKESFPLTVTSAQKNPTAFYLCASKETVYGYTFGSGTRLTVV.

Concerning this clonotype: A much larger clonotype is one base distant, so this may be a read error. The CDR3 is CASSPRTSGSRETQYF. The CDR3 DNA sequence: TGTGCCAGCAGCCCTCGGACTAGCGGGAGCCGGGAGACCCAGTACTTC. The chain has TRBV7-2 and TRBJ2-5, with 13 bases that match TRBD2. V shed 5 bases and J 5 bases; nucleotides not matched to a gene: 8. From germline, CDR1 is SGHTA and CDR2 FQGNSA. The CDR3 contains 16 residues. Drawing the rest from reference TRBV7-2 and TRBJ2-5, the complete variable domain is GAGVSQSPSNKVTEKGKDVELRCDPISGHTALYWYRQSLGQGLEFLIYFQGNSAPDKSGLPSDRFSAERTGGSVSTLTIQRTQQEDSAVYLCASSPRTSGSRETQYFGPGTRLLVL.

The rearrangement links TRBV29-1 to TRBJ2-5; 16 bases are a match to TRBD2. The CDR3 length is 16 residues. Germline V lookup: CDR1 SQVTM, CDR2 ANQGSEA. The J segment lost 4 bases and the V segment lost 4 bases, leaving 6 bases of the junction unmatched. The CDR3 nucleotides read TGCAGCGTTGCCGGGACTAGCGGGAGGGGACGAGAGACCCAGTACTTC. Its translation: CSVAGTSGRGRETQYF.

The chain is built from TRBV6-5 and TRBJ2-7; the D call may be TRBD1 or TRBD2 (5 bases each). The CDR3 has 9 residues. V lost 11 bases, J lost 12 bases, and 14 bases lay in between. Germline CDR1 reads MNHEY; CDR2 reads SVGAGI. The CDR3 here is CAGTSGTYV. In nucleotides, the CDR3 is TGTGCCGGCACATCGGGGACGTACGTC.

This clonotype was seen ten or more times. The V gene is TRBV7-6, the J gene TRBJ2-1, with D unresolved. V dropped 4 bases and J dropped 7 bases, with 8 bases sitting between them. Germline V gene sequence: CDR1 SGHVS, CDR2 FNYEAQ. This CDR3 is built from 12 residues. For the CDR3, the DNA is TGTGCCAGCAGCTACCAAGAGAATGAGCAGTTCTTC. Translating gives CASSYQENEQFF. The variable domain in full, with the rest retrieved from reference TRBV7-6 and TRBJ2-1, is GAGVSQSPRYKVTKRGQDVALRCDPISGHVSLYWYRQALGQGPEFLTYFNYEAQQDKSGLPNDRFSAERPEGSISTLTIQRTEQRDSAMYRCASSYQENEQFFGPGTRLTVL.

This clonotype was seen just once. CDR3 sequence (DNA): TGTGCCAGCAGTTTGGGACTAGCGGGAGCTAATTTCTTC. Its translation: CASSLGLAGANFF. The chain carries TRBV12-3 or TRBV12-4 and TRBJ2-1; 14 nucleotides line up with TRBD2. The V segment lost 3 bases and the J segment 16 bases; nucleotides outside the gene matches: 5. The CDR3 runs 13 residues.

This clonotype appeared many times. This sequence joins TRBV10-3 and TRBJ2-3, with 7 bases aligning to TRBD2. CDR1 and CDR2 (germline): ENHRY, SYGVKD. The CDR3 is 17 residues long. J lost 2 bases, V lost 10 bases, and 18 bases had no gene match. CDR3 region: CASSAPSGGGTTDTQYF. Written as DNA, the CDR3 is TGTGCCAGCTCCGCTCCCTCGGGGGGAGGGACCACAGATACGCAGTATTTT.

This clonotype came up many times. This rearrangement joins TRBV11-2 to TRBJ2-1; D possibly corresponds to TRBD1 (5 bases). V was shortened by 3 bases and J by 13 bases, with 19 bases between the two germline ends. Germline lookup yields CDR1 SGHAT and CDR2 FQNNGV. The CDR3 covers 14 residues. Here the CDR3 DNA reads TGTGCCAGCAGCTTCGGCCCCCTGGGCGGACACCAGTTCTTC. Translation gives CASSFGPLGGHQFF.

This clonotype appeared a few times. The chain carries TRBV3-1 and TRBJ2-1, with D unclear. The CDR3 totals 14 residues. The V gene lost 2 bases and the J gene lost 0 bases, with 5 bases spanning the gap. Germline-derived CDR1 and CDR2 are LGHDT and YNNKEL (reference sequence). The CDR3 bases are TGTGCCAGCAGCCAAAGGGACTCCTACAATGAGCAGTTCTTC. Amino acid sequence: CASSQRDSYNEQFF.

V is TRBV5-4 and J is TRBJ2-3; D not certain. This CDR3 region has 14 residues. Trimming cost V 1 base and J 4 bases, with 10 bases left between them. Per germline, CDR1 SGHNT and CDR2 YYREEE (reference sequence). This CDR3 is CASSLPGSADTQYF. For the CDR3, the DNA is TGTGCCAGCAGCTTGCCGGGTTCCGCAGATACGCAGTATTTT. The full variable domain, rest sourced from reference TRBV5-4 and TRBJ2-3, is ETGVTQSPTHLIKTRGQQVTLRCSSQSGHNTVSWYQQALGQGPQFIFQYYREEENGRGNFPPRFSGLQFPNYSSELNVNALELDDSALYLCASSLPGSADTQYFGPGTRLTVL.

The rearrangement joins TRBV29-1 to TRBJ2-1; TRBD1 is a possible D gene (6 bases). With 0 bases removed from V and 15 bases from J, the gap between germline ends came to 15 bases. The CDR3 totals 12 residues. Germline V CDR1 and CDR2: SQVTM, ANQGSEA. The CDR3 sequence: CSVEEGRFRGFF. The DNA of the CDR3 is TGCAGCGTTGAAGAAGGGCGGTTCAGGGGGTTCTTC.

This clonotype has a handful of counts. The rearrangement links TRBV6-8 to TRBJ1-1, with D unclear. Germline values: CDR1 MNHGY, CDR2 SAAAGT. This CDR3 has 13 residues. Trimming cost V 5 bases and J 4 bases, with 11 bases left between them. The CDR3 region has the DNA TGTGCCAGCAGTCGAGGGTTGGTCACTGAAGCTTTCTTT. The encoded protein is CASSRGLVTEAFF.